Reported below is one T cell receptor beta chain. Its antigen target is currently unknown. Within one base of it there is no much larger clone, and no base qualities were kept. The collaborating institutions used their own protocols to collect whole blood in K2EDTA tubes. For TCRbeta analysis, collaborators shipped samples as frozen whole blood, isolated PBMCs, or DNA extracted from either of those sample types. The CDR3 spans 16 residues, from the cysteine through the phenylalanine. Only the CDR3 part of the read is kept: 48 bases, read in frame from the first base. Clipping removes 5 bases from V and 5 bases from J, with 9 as the unmatched junction base count. CDR1 and CDR2 are drawn from the germline V gene (reference sequence): LNHDA, SQIVND. TCRbeta CDR3 regions were amplified from genomic DNA by means of the immunoSEQ Assay, a bias-controlled multiplex PCR. On the authors' methods: The number of nucleated cells in each sample was estimated by amplification of reference gene primers within the assay. Sequence reads were collapsed and filtered to measure the absolute abundance of every unique TCRbeta CDR3 rearrangement. For each sample, productive Simpson clonality was calculated as the square root of Simpson's diversity index over productive rearrangements. TCRdb retrieved this table from immuneACCESS and kept in-frame rearrangements only. Not all clones are present; in checked studies, unresolved V genes account for under half, and no reason is known for the remainder. That table supplies the V and J calls and clone size; D and trimming were determined from the DNA. Counted in this sample were 250,000 to 350,000 clones; 75% to 90% of them appeared once. In total, the top ten clones hold approximately 13% of the sample.

This specimen belongs to a study of blood T cell repertoires in COVID-19 (dated by TCRdb to the early 2020s). A note on the overall study: Samples from collaborators originated in the United States, Italy and Spain and spanned both the acute and convalescent phases of COVID-19. HLA class I and class II types, where available, came from metadata supplied by the sample provider rather than from assay-based typing. The repertoires were released in a freely available public database intended as a resource for research on the immune response to SARS-CoV-2. The prospective study material was composed of cDNA or gDNA derived from T cells, B-cell-depleted T cells, or PBMCs. A de-identified subject ID, COVID-19 status, age in years and sex were almost always included in the sample metadata. The dataset comprised deeply sampled blood TCRbeta repertoires from subjects exposed to, actively infected with, or recovered from COVID-19. The samples were drawn from the first 160 participants of the ongoing ImmuneRACE study and from 1,254 subjects provided by 6 global collaborators.

Broader findings and caveats from the paper: The amount of clinical and demographic metadata varied by source and participant and was provided uncurated.

The clonotype comes from an older woman with acute or convalescent COVID-19. The receptor chain draws on TRBV19 and TRBJ1-1, and TRBD1 matches 12 of the central bases. Sequenced sample: peripheral blood. The nucleotide sequence reads as follows: TGTGCCAGTAGTCTACGGGACAGGGGGCGAAGGACTGAAGCTTTCTTT. This translates into CASSLRDRGRRTEAFF.